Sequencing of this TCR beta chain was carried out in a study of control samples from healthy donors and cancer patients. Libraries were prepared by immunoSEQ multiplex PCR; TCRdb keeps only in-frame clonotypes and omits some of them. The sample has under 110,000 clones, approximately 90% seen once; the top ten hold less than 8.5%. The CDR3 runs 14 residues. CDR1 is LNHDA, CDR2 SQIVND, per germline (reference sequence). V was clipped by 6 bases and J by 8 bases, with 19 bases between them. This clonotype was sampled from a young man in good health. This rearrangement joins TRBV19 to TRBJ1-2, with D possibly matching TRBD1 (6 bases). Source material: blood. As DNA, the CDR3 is TGTGCCAGTAGCGAGAGCCGGGGGCGCGGCGGCTACACCTTC. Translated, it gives CASSESRGRGGYTF.